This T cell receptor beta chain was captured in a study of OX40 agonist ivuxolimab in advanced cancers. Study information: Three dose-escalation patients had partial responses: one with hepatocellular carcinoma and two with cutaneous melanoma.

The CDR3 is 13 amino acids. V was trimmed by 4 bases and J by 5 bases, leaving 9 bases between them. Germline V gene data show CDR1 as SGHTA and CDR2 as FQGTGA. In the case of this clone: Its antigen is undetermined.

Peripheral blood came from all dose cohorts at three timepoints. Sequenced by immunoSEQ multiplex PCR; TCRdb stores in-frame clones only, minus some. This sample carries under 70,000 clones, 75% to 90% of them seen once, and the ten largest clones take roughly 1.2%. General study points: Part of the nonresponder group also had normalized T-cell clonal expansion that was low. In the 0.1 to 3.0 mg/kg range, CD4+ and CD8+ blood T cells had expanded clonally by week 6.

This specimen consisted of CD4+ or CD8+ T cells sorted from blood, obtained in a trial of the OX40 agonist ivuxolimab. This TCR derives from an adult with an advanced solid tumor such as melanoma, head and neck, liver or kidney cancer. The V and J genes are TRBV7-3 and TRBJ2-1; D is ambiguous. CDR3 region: CASSSGPNNEQFF. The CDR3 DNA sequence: TGTGCCAGCAGCTCCGGACCTAACAATGAGCAGTTCTTC.